This T cell receptor (beta chain) was recorded in a study of T cells in Graves' hyperthyroidism and ophthalmopathy. Germline values: CDR1 SGHAT, CDR2 FQDESV (reference sequence). Trimming took off 5 bases at V and 7 bases at J, with 14 bases between the two ends. The CDR3 length is 14 residues. Study-level points and caveats: A model of 13 V-J pairs discriminated ophthalmopathy from stable hyperthyroidism. Most clonotypes expanded in thyroid above 0.001 were likewise present in blood.

In regard to this clonotype: Its antigen is unidentified.

The source material, RNA transcripts, was used to amplify TCR beta CDR3 regions. The HTBI primer set was used in a first-round RT-PCR of the TCR CDR3. MiXCR, applied by TCRdb to the multiplex PCR reads, yields one record per CDR3 protein. The sample contains fewer than 400,000 distinct CDR3 sequences, 15% to 20% of which appear only once. Sequenced sample: blood. This clonotype was sampled from a man aged 25 to 45 with Graves' hyperthyroidism. The gene calls are TRBV11-1 and TRBJ2-2; D unresolved. The CDR3 DNA is TGTGCCAGCAGCGACCGGCTCCTGGGCGGGGAGCTGTTTTTT. Translating gives CASSDRLLGGELFF.